The 24 T cell receptor beta chains below all came from one sample that was sequenced in a study of identical twins. TCRdb ran MiXCR on the 5' RACE reads and lists one entry per CDR3 protein. Of about 340,000 distinct CDR3 sequences in the sample, roughly an eighth were seen once. This sample was also put to use in a study of yellow fever vaccine responses in identical twins.

Material for sequencing was CD8+ T cells sorted from blood. These receptors were collected from a woman younger than 30 in good health.

The CDR3 DNA follows: TGTGCCAGCAGTTTCGTGGGGTGGTGGGGCAACCCCCCCACATATTTT. This translates into CASSFVGWWGNPPTYF. The V gene is TRBV28, the J gene TRBJ1-3, with TRBD1 as a possible D gene (5 bases). V was pared by 3 bases and J by 15 bases, with 27 bases between. This CDR3 comprises 16 residues. CDR1 and CDR2 (germline): MDHEN, SYDVKM.

There are a few counts of this clonotype. This chain connects TRBV7-6 to TRBJ1-2, with D unresolved. The CDR3 sequence is 12 residues long. CDR1 and CDR2 from the germline V gene are SGHVS and FNYEAQ. Trimming cost V 5 bases and J 7 bases, with 11 bases left between them. CDR3 sequence reads: CASSRPGSGYTF. The CDR3 nucleotides are TGTGCCAGCAGCCGCCCGGGGAGTGGCTACACCTTC.

The V and J genes are TRBV11-2 and TRBJ2-7; TRBD2 matches at 8 bases. Germline-derived CDR1 and CDR2 are SGHAT and FQNNGV. V shed 4 bases, J shed 0 bases, and the junction held 14 bases outside the gene matches. This CDR3 contains 18 residues. CDR3 nucleotides: TGTGCCAGCAGCTCCACCGGGAGGGGCAGGGAAAGCTCCTACGAGCAGTACGTC. Translation: CASSSTGRGRESSYEQYV.

This clonotype was seen many times. The chain combines TRBV5-1 with TRBJ1-4; 9 bases line up with TRBD1. Unmatched junction bases numbered 6, after V lost 1 base and J lost 8 bases. From germline, CDR1 is SGHRS and CDR2 YFSETQ. The length of the CDR3 is 15 residues. CDR3 bases: TGCGCCAGCAGCTTGACCTACAGGGGGCACGAAAAACTGTTTTTT. This gives the protein CASSLTYRGHEKLFF.

The gene calls are TRBV4-1 and TRBJ1-1, with a weak D call TRBD1 (5 bases). Between the trimmed V and J ends, which lost 6 bases and 8 bases, there was a span of 16 bases. The CDR3 is 13 residues long. CDR1 MGHRA and CDR2 YSYEKL come from the germline V gene. The DNA of the CDR3 is TGCGCCAGCAGTGGCCAGGGAAAGACGGAAGCTTTCTTT. This gives the protein CASSGQGKTEAFF.

The chain combines TRBV12-3 or TRBV12-4 with TRBJ2-4; TRBD1 matches at 10 bases. This CDR3 contains 17 residues. Trimming took 6 bases from V and 0 from J; bases not matched to a gene: 8. As DNA, the CDR3 is TGTGCCAGCAGGGACCGAGGGACAGGGGAAGCCAAAAACATTCAGTACTTC. Its protein is CASRDRGTGEAKNIQYF.

V gene TRBV12-5 combines with J gene TRBJ2-1, with D perhaps TRBD1 (6 bases). Germline V gene lookup returns CDR1 LGHNT and CDR2 FRNRAP. With 0 bases removed from V and 0 bases from J, the gap between germline ends came to 12 bases. The CDR3 extends over 17 amino acids. Here the CDR3 reads CASGLVQGLSSYNEQFF. Here the CDR3 DNA reads TGTGCTAGTGGTTTGGTACAGGGATTGAGCTCCTACAATGAGCAGTTCTTC.

Concerning this clonotype: This may be a read error: a much more frequent sequence differs by one nucleotide. V is TRBV25-1 and J is TRBJ2-1; D not resolved. The CDR3 length is 13 residues. From germline, CDR1 is MGHDK and CDR2 SYGVNS. The CDR3 DNA sequence: TGTGCCGGCAGTGACCAGACCTACAATGAGCAGTTCTTC. Translated: CAGSDQTYNEQFF.

This clonotype occurred many times. V is TRBV2 and J is TRBJ2-6; D remains ambiguous. Germline lookup yields CDR1 SNHLY and CDR2 FYNNEI. V lost 9 bases and J lost 1, with 16 bases in between. This CDR3 is built from 16 residues. The CDR3, as DNA: TGTGCCAGTCAGACATTCCCCACTTCTGGGGCCAACGTCCTGACTTTC. Its protein is CASQTFPTSGANVLTF.

In its sample, this clonotype was seen a few times. The chain joins TRBV28 to TRBJ2-5; 7 nucleotides align to TRBD2. The CDR3 covers 14 residues. Germline trimming cut 5 bases from V and 3 bases from J; bases unmatched to any gene: 6. The germline gives CDR1 MDHEN, CDR2 SYDVKM. For the CDR3, the DNA is TGTGCCAGCAGTCCCGTGGGGGGGAAAGAGACCCAGTACTTC. This encodes CASSPVGGKETQYF. The complete variable domain, with remaining parts taken from reference TRBV28 and TRBJ2-5, reads DVKVTQSSRYLVKRTGEKVFLECVQDMDHENMFWYRQDPGLGLRLIYFSYDVKMKEKGDIPEGYSVSREKKERFSLILESASTNQTSMYLCASSPVGGKETQYFGPGTRLLVL.

In its sample, this clonotype was seen many times. J is TRBJ2-1 and V is TRBV4-1; weak D call: TRBD1 (5 bases). Per the germline V gene, CDR1 is MGHRA and CDR2 is YSYEKL. The CDR3 is 13 residues long. V shed 0 bases and J shed 8 bases, with 8 bases lying between them. CDR3 loop: CASSQETVDEQFF. CDR3 DNA sequence: TGCGCCAGCAGCCAAGAGACAGTCGATGAGCAGTTCTTC.

The CDR3 bases are TGTGCCAGCAGTTCTACTAAACCCGGGACGCAAAATGAAAAACTGTTTTTT. Translation gives CASSSTKPGTQNEKLFF. The chain links TRBV28 to TRBJ1-4, with a weak D call TRBD1 (5 bases). V was cut by 4 bases and J by 5 bases, with 20 bases left in between. Germline CDR1 is MDHEN and CDR2 is SYDVKM. The CDR3 is 17 amino acids.

The gene calls are TRBV7-9 and TRBJ1-3; D is ambiguous. Germline CDR1 SEHNR, CDR2 FQNEAQ (reference sequence). V lost 4 bases and J lost 2, with 12 bases in between. The CDR3 loop spans 15 amino acids. CDR3 region: CASSSPAGAGNTIYF. The CDR3 DNA follows: TGTGCCAGCAGCTCCCCTGCGGGCGCTGGAAACACCATATATTTT.

This clonotype was observed a few times. The chain employs TRBV3-1 and TRBJ2-7; D unclear. CDR3 length: 14 residues. Trimming stripped 4 bases from V and 3 bases from J, with 13 bases between. The V gene's germline CDR1 is LGHDT and CDR2 YNNKEL (reference sequence). In DNA form, the CDR3 reads TGTGCCAGCAGCCCCGGCTTCCTCCGCTACGAGCAGTACTTC. Its protein product is CASSPGFLRYEQYF.

The chain has TRBV13 and TRBJ2-3; 13 bases agree with TRBD2. J lost 5 bases, V lost 5 bases, and 7 bases had no gene match. Germline assignment: CDR1 PRHDT and CDR2 FYEKMQ (reference sequence). CDR3 length equals 16 residues. CDR3: CASSLRTSGSLDTQYF. CDR3 nucleotide sequence: TGTGCCAGCAGCCTCCGGACTAGCGGGAGTTTAGATACGCAGTATTTT.

V gene TRBV12-3 or TRBV12-4 combines with J gene TRBJ2-1, with D perhaps TRBD1 (6 bases). There are 15 residues in the CDR3. Trimming left V 4 bases short and J 3 bases short, with 13 bases between. The CDR3 bases are TGTGCCAGCAGTTCGCAGGGGAATCACTACAATGAGCAGTTCTTC. It yields the protein CASSSQGNHYNEQFF.

This clonotype was seen at least ten times. This chain uses TRBV4-1 with TRBJ2-3; D perhaps matches TRBD2 (5 bases). Germline loops: CDR1 MGHRA, CDR2 YSYEKL. V was clipped by 4 bases and J by 6 bases, with 20 bases between them. This CDR3 comprises 16 residues. The CDR3 reads CASSPKEAVTSDTQYF. CDR3 DNA sequence: TGCGCCAGCAGCCCGAAGGAGGCGGTTACGTCTGATACGCAGTATTTT.

There are a few counts of this clonotype. The chain carries TRBV4-1 and TRBJ2-5; 9 nucleotides match TRBD1. This CDR3 region has 15 residues. CDR1 is MGHRA, CDR2 YSYEKL, per germline. The ends lost 4 bases at V and 5 bases at J; junction bases unmatched: 8. CDR3 protein: CASSPRDRDRETQYF. CDR3 bases: TGCGCCAGCAGCCCCCGGGACAGGGATCGGGAGACCCAGTACTTC.

The gene calls are TRBV9 and TRBJ2-3; D perhaps matches TRBD2 (7 bases). The CDR3 length is 15 residues. V was cut by 5 bases and J by 3 bases, with 16 bases left in between. Per the germline V gene, CDR1 is SGDLS and CDR2 is YYNGEE. The CDR3 DNA reads as TGTGCCAGCAGTAAGGGGGGGCAGGAAACAGATACGCAGTATTTT. Amino acids: CASSKGGQETDTQYF.

This clonotype was observed a few times. V and J are TRBV25-1 and TRBJ2-7, with 15 bases lining up with TRBD2. The V gene end was trimmed by 2 bases and the J gene end by 5 bases; junction bases not matched to a gene: 4. Germline CDR1 reads MGHDK; CDR2 reads SYGVNS. This CDR3 has 16 amino acids. The CDR3: CASSEGLAGGPHEQYF. Written as DNA, the CDR3 is TGTGCCAGCAGTGAAGGACTAGCGGGAGGGCCTCACGAGCAGTACTTC.

This clonotype was detected ten times or more. The CDR3 coding sequence is TGTGCCAGCAGTCCCGGCGTGACTGAAGCTTTCTTT. This gives the protein CASSPGVTEAFF. The chain joins TRBV12-3 or TRBV12-4 to TRBJ1-1; D gene ambiguous. This CDR3 comprises 12 residues. V shed 5 bases and J shed 5 bases, with 9 bases lying between them.

This clonotype occurred many times. This chain connects TRBV4-1 to TRBJ2-2; TRBD2 might be the D (6 bases). Germline lookup yields CDR1 MGHRA and CDR2 YSYEKL. The CDR3 totals 15 residues. V shed 6 bases and J shed 6 bases, with 17 bases lying between them. In DNA, the CDR3 is TGCGCCAGCAGTCATATTTACGGGGGAGCCGGGGAGCTGTTTTTT. Amino acid sequence: CASSHIYGGAGELFF.

This clonotype was seen a few times. The chain joins TRBV12-3 or TRBV12-4 to TRBJ2-2; 16 bases align to TRBD2. This CDR3 is built from 19 residues. Trimming took 5 bases from V and 3 from J; bases not matched to a gene: 9. The DNA for the CDR3 is TGTGCCAGCAGTCCCTCGGGACTAGCGGGGGGGCCTGACACCGGGGAGCTGTTTTTT. Its protein is CASSPSGLAGGPDTGELFF.

The V call is TRBV27, the J call TRBJ2-7, with TRBD1 as a possible D gene (5 bases). The CDR3 loop spans 13 amino acids. Germline V gene sequence: CDR1 MNHEY, CDR2 SMNVEV (reference sequence). Trimming took 8 bases from V and 0 from J, leaving 11 bases between them. CDR3 region: CASGQGDSYEQYV. In DNA form, the CDR3 reads TGTGCCAGCGGGCAAGGGGACTCCTACGAGCAGTACGTC.